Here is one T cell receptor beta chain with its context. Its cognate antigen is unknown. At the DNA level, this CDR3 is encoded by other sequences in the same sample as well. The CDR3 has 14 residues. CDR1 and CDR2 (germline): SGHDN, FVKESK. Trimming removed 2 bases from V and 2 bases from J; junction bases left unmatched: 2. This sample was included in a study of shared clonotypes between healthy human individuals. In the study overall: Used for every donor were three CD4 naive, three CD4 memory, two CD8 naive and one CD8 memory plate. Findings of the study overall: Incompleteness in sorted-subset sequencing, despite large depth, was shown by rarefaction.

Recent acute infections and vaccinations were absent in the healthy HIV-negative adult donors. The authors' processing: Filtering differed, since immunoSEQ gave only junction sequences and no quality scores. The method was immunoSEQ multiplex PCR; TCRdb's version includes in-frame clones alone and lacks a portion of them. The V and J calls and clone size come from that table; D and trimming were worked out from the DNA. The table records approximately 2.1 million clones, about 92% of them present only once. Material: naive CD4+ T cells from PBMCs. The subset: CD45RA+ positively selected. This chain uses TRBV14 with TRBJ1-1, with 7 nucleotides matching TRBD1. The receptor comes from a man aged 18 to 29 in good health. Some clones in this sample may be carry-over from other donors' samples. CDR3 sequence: CASSQRQGNTEAFF. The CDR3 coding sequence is TGTGCCAGCAGCCAAAGACAGGGAAACACTGAAGCTTTCTTT. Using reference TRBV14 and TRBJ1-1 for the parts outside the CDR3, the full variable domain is EAGVTQFPSHSVIEKGQTVTLRCDPISGHDNLYWYRRVMGKEIKFLLHFVKESKQDESGMPNNRFLAERTGGTYSTLKVQPAELEDSGVYFCASSQRQGNTEAFFGQGTRLTVV.